This TCR beta chain was observed in a study of cytomegalovirus exposure and HLA in healthy donors. At the level of the study: A later analysis reported the same platform for the 95 to 150 validation repertoires and the 650 to 750 first-cohort repertoires.

The germline CDR1 and CDR2 sequences are SGHRS and YFSETQ. Trimming stripped 0 bases from V and 4 bases from J, with 11 bases between. There are 15 residues in the CDR3. Assay used: immunoSEQ multiplex PCR; TCRdb lists only in-frame clones, some missing. The sample shows 200,000 to 300,000 clones, less than 95% of them seen only once. Study-level points and caveats: In the 120 or so validation repertoires, just under 95% of cluster scores exceeded 0, per a later analysis. Investigators reported around 150 TCR beta chains as tied to cytomegalovirus.

To note about this clone: Its specificity is unknown.

This receptor was taken from a woman under 40 in good health and CMV-seronegative. The chain joins TRBV5-1 to TRBJ2-1; D is possibly TRBD2 (6 bases). The sequenced sample was PBMCs. CDR3 residues: CASSLEAGVYNEQFF. In DNA, the CDR3 is TGCGCCAGCAGCTTGGAAGCGGGCGTATACAATGAGCAGTTCTTC.